Reported below is one TCR beta chain. Antigen: not known. These data come from a study of cytomegalovirus exposure and HLA in healthy donors. J was trimmed by 2 bases and V by 0 bases; bases with no gene match: 4. The V gene's germline CDR1 is SGDLS and CDR2 YYNGEE. This CDR3 is built from 15 residues. Study findings and constraints: The study designated roughly 160 TCR beta chains cytomegalovirus-associated. In an earlier analysis, about 90% or about 30%: the productive usage of most TCR beta V segments.

Primers included in the PCR were 60 Vbeta and 13 Jbeta primers. Produced via immunoSEQ multiplex PCR; TCRdb's table is partial and in-frame only. Across about 190,000 clones, the top ten clones capture about 6.5% of the sample. The V and J genes are TRBV9 and TRBJ2-7; 8 bases line up with TRBD2. The sequence was obtained from a man aged 25 to 40 in good health and CMV-seronegative. The source material was PBMCs. CDR3 nucleotides: TGTGCCAGCAGCGTAGAAGCGGGGGAGACCTACGAGCAGTACTTC. It yields the protein CASSVEAGETYEQYF.